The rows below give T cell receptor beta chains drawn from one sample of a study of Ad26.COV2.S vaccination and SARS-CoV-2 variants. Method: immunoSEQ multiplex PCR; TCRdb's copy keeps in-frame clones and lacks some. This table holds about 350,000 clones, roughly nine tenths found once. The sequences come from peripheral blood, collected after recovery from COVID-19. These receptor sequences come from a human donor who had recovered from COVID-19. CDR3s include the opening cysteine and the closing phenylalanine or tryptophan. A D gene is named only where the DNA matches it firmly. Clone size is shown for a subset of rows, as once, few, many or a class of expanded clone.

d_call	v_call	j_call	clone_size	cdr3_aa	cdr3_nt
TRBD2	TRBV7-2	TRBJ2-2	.	CASSLASTSGATGELFF	TGTGCCAGCAGCTTAGCCTCGACTAGCGGGGCCACCGGGGAGCTGTTTTTT
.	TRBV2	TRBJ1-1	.	CAEGRNTEAFF	TGTGCCGAAGGAAGGAACACTGAAGCTTTCTTT
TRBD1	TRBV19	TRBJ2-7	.	CASSPLPGTGGAGGYEQYF	TGTGCCAGTAGCCCTCTTCCCGGGACAGGGGGCGCAGGGGGCTACGAGCAGTACTTC
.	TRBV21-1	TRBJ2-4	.	CASRQGAVKNIQYF	TGTGCCAGCCGACAGGGGGCGGTCAAAAACATTCAGTACTTC
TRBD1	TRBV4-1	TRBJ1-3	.	CASSPLTGGGNTIYF	TGCGCCAGCAGCCCCCTGACAGGGGGCGGAAACACCATATATTTT
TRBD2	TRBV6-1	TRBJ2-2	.	CASSGLAGGSTGELFF	TGTGCCAGCAGTGGGCTAGCGGGGGGGAGCACCGGGGAGCTGTTTTTT
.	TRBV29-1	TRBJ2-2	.	CSVDKRRAGELFF	TGCAGCGTTGATAAGAGGAGGGCCGGGGAGCTGTTTTTT
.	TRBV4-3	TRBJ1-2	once	CASSRDTGKGSYGYTF	TGCGCCAGCAGCCGGGATACAGGGAAAGGAAGCTATGGCTACACCTTC
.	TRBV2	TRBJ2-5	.	CASSDVVFETQYF	TGTGCCAGCAGTGATGTGGTCTTCGAGACCCAGTACTTC
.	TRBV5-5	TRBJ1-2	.	CASSLYGDGYTF	TGTGCCAGCAGCTTGTATGGGGATGGCTACACCTTC
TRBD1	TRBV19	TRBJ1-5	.	CASSIQGASRNQPQHF	TGTGCCAGTAGTATCCAGGGGGCGAGTCGCAATCAGCCCCAGCATTTT
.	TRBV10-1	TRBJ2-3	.	CASSESIVQDTQYF	TGCGCCAGCAGTGAGTCGATAGTCCAAGATACGCAGTATTTT
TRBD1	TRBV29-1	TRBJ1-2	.	CSVEPGTGVQGYTF	TGCAGCGTTGAACCTGGGACAGGGGTACAAGGCTACACCTTC
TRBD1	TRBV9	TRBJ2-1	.	CASSVGGDRIYNEQFF	TGTGCCAGCAGCGTAGGAGGGGACAGGATATACAATGAGCAGTTCTTC
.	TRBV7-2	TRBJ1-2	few	CASSLQARSGYTF	TGTGCCAGCAGCCTCCAGGCGAGGAGTGGCTACACCTTC
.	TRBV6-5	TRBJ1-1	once	CASGVSSAFF	TGTGCCAGTGGGGTCTCTTCAGCTTTCTTT
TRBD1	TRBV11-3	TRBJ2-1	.	CASSLDRGQYNEQFF	TGTGCCAGCAGCTTAGACAGGGGACAGTACAATGAGCAGTTCTTC
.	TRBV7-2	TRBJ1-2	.	CASSPTAGQHLYGYTF	TGTGCCAGCAGCCCCACCGCCGGACAGCACCTCTATGGCTACACCTTC
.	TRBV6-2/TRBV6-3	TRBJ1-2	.	CASSRRDGNYGYTF	TGTGCCAGCAGTCGACGGGACGGGAACTATGGCTACACCTTC
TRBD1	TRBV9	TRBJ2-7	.	CASSVAGTGSREQYF	TGTGCCAGCAGCGTAGCTGGGACAGGGTCACGCGAGCAGTACTTC
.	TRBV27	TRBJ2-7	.	CASSSTGRGREQYF	TGTGCCAGCAGTTCGACGGGCAGGGGACGCGAGCAGTACTTC
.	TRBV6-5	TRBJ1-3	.	CASSSRDGQSGNTIYF	TGTGCCAGCAGTTCCCGGGACGGACAGAGTGGAAACACCATATATTTT
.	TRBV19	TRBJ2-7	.	CASSGYRVYEQYF	TGTGCCAGTAGTGGATACAGGGTTTACGAGCAGTACTTC
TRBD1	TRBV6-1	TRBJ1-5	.	CASSNDRGKKQPQHF	TGTGCCAGCAGTAACGACAGGGGTAAAAAACAGCCCCAGCATTTT
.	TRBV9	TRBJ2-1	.	CASSAPSRDYNEQFF	TGTGCCAGCAGCGCGCCCTCTCGTGACTACAATGAGCAGTTCTTC
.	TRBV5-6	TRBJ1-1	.	CASNLGANTEAFF	TGTGCCAGCAACCTAGGGGCGAACACTGAAGCTTTCTTT
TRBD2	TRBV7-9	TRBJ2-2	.	CASSFGGGAPGELFF	TGTGCCAGCAGCTTCGGCGGGGGGGCTCCCGGGGAGCTGTTTTTT
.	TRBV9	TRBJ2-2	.	CASSVGQNTGELFF	TGTGCCAGCAGCGTAGGGCAGAACACCGGGGAGCTGTTTTTT
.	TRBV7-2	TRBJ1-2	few	CASSLGPSNYGYTF	TGTGCCAGCAGCTTAGGACCGTCTAACTATGGCTACACCTTC
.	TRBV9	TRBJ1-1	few	CASSPRGGGLNTEAFF	TGTGCCAGCAGCCCTCGAGGGGGAGGGTTGAACACTGAAGCTTTCTTT
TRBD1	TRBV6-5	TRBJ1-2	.	CASSTGTAYGYTF	TGTGCCAGCAGCACCGGGACAGCCTATGGCTACACCTTC
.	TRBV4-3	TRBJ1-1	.	CASSQVVQGGEAFF	TGCGCCAGCAGCCAAGTGGTACAGGGCGGTGAAGCTTTCTTT
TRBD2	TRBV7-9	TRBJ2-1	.	CASTPTSGISEQFF	TGTGCCAGCACCCCCACTAGCGGAATCAGTGAGCAGTTCTTC
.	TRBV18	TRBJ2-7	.	CASSPPSGTEQYF	TGTGCCAGCTCACCACCGTCCGGGACCGAGCAGTACTTC
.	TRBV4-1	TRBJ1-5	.	CASSQEVGVRGEQPQHF	TGCGCCAGCAGCCAAGAGGTTGGAGTTCGCGGGGAACAGCCCCAGCATTTT
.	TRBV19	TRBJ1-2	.	CASSILSGGYGYTF	TGTGCCAGTAGTATTCTTTCGGGGGGCTATGGCTACACCTTC
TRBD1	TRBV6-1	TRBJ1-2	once	CASSERGQGHYTF	TGTGCCAGCAGTGAGCGTGGACAGGGACACTACACCTTC
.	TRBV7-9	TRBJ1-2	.	CARTKQGKVDGYTF	TGTGCCAGAACCAAACAGGGTAAGGTGGATGGCTACACCTTC
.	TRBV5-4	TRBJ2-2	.	CASQGRYTGELFF	TGTGCCAGCCAGGGTCGGTACACCGGGGAGCTGTTTTTT
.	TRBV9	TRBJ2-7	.	CASSVEGPGEQYF	TGTGCCAGCAGCGTAGAAGGCCCCGGCGAGCAGTACTTC
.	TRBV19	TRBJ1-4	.	CASSGQSREKLFF	TGTGCCAGTAGCGGCCAGTCGCGGGAAAAACTGTTTTTT
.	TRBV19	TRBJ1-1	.	CASSTVGGTEAFF	TGTGCCAGTAGTACCGTGGGGGGGACTGAAGCTTTCTTT
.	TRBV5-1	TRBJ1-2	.	CASSLANGGRDGYGYTF	TGCGCCAGCAGCTTGGCCAATGGGGGGAGAGATGGCTATGGCTACACCTTC
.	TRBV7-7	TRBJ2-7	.	CASSPGGPYEQYF	TGTGCTAGCAGCCCGGGCGGCCCCTACGAGCAGTACTTC
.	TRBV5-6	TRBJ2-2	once	CASSLLGAGTGELFF	TGTGCCAGCAGCTTGCTAGGGGCGGGGACCGGGGAGCTGTTTTTT
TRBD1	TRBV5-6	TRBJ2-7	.	CASGRGQGRTYEQYF	TGTGCCAGCGGTCGGGGACAGGGGCGGACCTACGAGCAGTACTTC
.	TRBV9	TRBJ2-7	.	CASRDGREGGLDEQYF	TGTGCCAGCAGAGACGGGCGTGAAGGGGGTCTCGACGAGCAGTACTTC
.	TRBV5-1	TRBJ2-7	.	CASSFQGSYEQYF	TGCGCCAGCAGCTTCCAGGGTTCCTACGAGCAGTACTTC
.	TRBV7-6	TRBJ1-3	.	CASSSIGLSGNTIYF	TGTGCCAGCAGCTCGATTGGACTCTCTGGAAACACCATATATTTT
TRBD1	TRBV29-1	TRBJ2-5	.	CSVNLGQGKTQYF	TGCAGCGTGAACCTGGGACAGGGAAAGACCCAGTACTTC
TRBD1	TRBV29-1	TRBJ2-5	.	CSVGQGQETQYF	TGCAGCGTGGGACAGGGACAAGAGACCCAGTACTTC
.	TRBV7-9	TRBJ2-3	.	CASSLAREADTQYF	TGTGCCAGCAGCTTAGCCAGGGAGGCAGATACGCAGTATTTT
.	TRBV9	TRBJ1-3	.	CASGGANTIYF	TGTGCCAGCGGAGGGGCAAACACCATATATTTT